This T cell receptor (beta chain) derives from a study of blood T cell repertoires in COVID-19. The repertoire was sequenced with immunoSEQ multiplex PCR; TCRdb's copy has only in-frame clones and lacks some. The sample lists about 15,000 clones; approximately 80% were seen once. The CDR3 length is 13 residues. Germline V CDR1 and CDR2: LNHDA, SQIVND (reference sequence). Trimming removed 7 bases at V and 7 bases at J, with 14 bases between. Sequenced material: peripheral blood. The chain is built from TRBV19 and TRBJ1-5; TRBD1 is a possible D gene (5 bases). The sequence came from a woman aged 45-60 years with active or convalescent COVID-19. CDR3 in amino acids: CASTPGGVQPQHF. The DNA of the CDR3 is TGTGCCAGTACCCCGGGGGGGGTACAGCCCCAGCATTTT. Filled out from reference TRBV19 and TRBJ1-5, the complete variable domain reads DGGITQSPKYLFRKEGQNVTLSCEQNLNHDAMYWYRQDPGQGLRLIYYSQIVNDFQKGDIAEGYSVSREKKESFPLTVTSAQKNPTAFYLCASTPGGVQPQHFGDGTRLSIL.